A few counts support the clone carrying this TCR beta chain. Its specificity is not known. This sample stems from a study of T cell responses to AZD1222 COVID-19 vaccine. Whole-study findings and limits: Possibly, clonal diversity was underestimated; donors were largely white British and included more females.

Assay: immunoSEQ multiplex PCR; the TCRdb copy retains only in-frame clones and omits some. The sample yields approximately 150,000 clones, 90% seen once. The germline CDR1 and CDR2 sequences are MDHEN and SYDVKM. V was clipped by 7 bases and J by 3 bases, with 16 bases between them. CDR3 length: 14 amino acids. J is TRBJ2-7 and V is TRBV28; D gene uncertain. The origin of this receptor is an adult who received the AZD1222 COVID-19 vaccine. The sample here was peripheral blood, taken 28 days after the second AZD1222 dose. The CDR3 sequence is CASILSGQSYEQYF. The CDR3 DNA sequence: TGTGCCAGCATATTGTCCGGGCAAAGCTACGAGCAGTACTTC.